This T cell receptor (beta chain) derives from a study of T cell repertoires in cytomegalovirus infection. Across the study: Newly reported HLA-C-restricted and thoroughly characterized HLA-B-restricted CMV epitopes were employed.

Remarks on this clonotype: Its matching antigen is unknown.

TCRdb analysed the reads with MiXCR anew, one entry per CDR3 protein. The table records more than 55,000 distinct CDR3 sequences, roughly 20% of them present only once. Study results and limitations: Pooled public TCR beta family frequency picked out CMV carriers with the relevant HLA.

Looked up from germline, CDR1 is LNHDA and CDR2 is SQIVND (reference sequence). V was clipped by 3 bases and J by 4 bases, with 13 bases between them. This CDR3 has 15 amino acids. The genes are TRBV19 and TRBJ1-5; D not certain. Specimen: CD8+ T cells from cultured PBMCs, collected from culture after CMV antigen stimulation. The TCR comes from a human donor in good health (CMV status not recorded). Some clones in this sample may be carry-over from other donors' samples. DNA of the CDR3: TGTGCCAGTAGTATGGATAAACTGGGGAATCAGCCCCAGCATTTT. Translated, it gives CASSMDKLGNQPQHF.